This TCR beta chain was documented in a study of persistence of HIV-infected CD4 T cells. Whole-study context: Suppressive ART had lasted a median of approximately 8 years.

The libraries were made with immunoSEQ version 4 in survey mode. Produced via immunoSEQ multiplex PCR; TCRdb's table is partial and in-frame only. Counted here are around 60,000 clones, 70% to 75% occurring once; the ten biggest clones make up under 2%. Study-level results: Bulk TCR data could not be restricted to HIV-1-infected CMV-responding cells.

Regarding this clone: Its antigen is unidentified.

The stimulus was an HIV-1 Gag 15-mer peptide pool, roughly 1 ug/peptide/mL. CD40L/CD69 double-negative CD45RO-high memory CD4+ T cells were collected. The CDR3 contains 12 residues. The germline V gene has CDR1 MNHEY and CDR2 SVGAGI. Trimming took 9 bases from V and 3 from J; bases not matched to a gene: 5. This clonotype was sampled from an adult man with HIV who was CMV-seropositive. The J gene is TRBJ2-7, the V gene TRBV6-5, with 7 positions matching TRBD1. The sequencing used CD4+ T cells sorted from PBMCs after roughly 18-hour stimulation, collected from a patient who received antiretroviral therapy. The CDR3 loop reads CASSGQLYEQYF. The CDR3 nucleotides are TGTGCCAGTTCGGGACAGCTCTACGAGCAGTACTTC.